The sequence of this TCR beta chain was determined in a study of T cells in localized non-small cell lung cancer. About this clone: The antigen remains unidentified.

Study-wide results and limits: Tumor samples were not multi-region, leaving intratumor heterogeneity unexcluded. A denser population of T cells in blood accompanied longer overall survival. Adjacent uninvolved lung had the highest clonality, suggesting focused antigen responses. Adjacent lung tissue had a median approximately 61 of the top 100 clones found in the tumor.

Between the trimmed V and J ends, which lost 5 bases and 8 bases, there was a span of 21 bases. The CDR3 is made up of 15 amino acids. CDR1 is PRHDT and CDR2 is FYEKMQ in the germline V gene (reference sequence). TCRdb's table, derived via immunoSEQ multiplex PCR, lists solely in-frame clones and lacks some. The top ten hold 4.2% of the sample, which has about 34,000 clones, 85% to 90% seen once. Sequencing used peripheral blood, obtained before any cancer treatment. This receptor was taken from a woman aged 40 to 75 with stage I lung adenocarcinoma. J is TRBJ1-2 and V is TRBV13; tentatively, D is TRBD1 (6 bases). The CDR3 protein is CASSPKGDRPRGYTF. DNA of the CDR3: TGTGCCAGCAGCCCAAAGGGAGACAGGCCCAGGGGCTACACCTTC.